This TCR beta chain was recovered during a study of patients and donors after allogeneic stem cell transplantation. The CDR3 totals 17 residues. Trimming stripped 3 bases from V and 4 bases from J, with 19 bases between. The germline gives CDR1 MGHDK, CDR2 SYGVNS. Each CDR3 protein gets one entry after TCRdb re-called the RT-PCR reads with MiXCR. The profile shows a few hundred thousand distinct CDR3 sequences, roughly two fifths of them singletons. The receptor was derived from a human donor who was either an allogeneic HSCT recipient or a stem cell or donor lymphocyte infusion donor (not recorded which). It is not recorded whose cells these are; they may come from a transplant donor. The chain combines TRBV25-1 with TRBJ1-5; possibly TRBD1 for D (5 bases). Sequencing used blood, either unsorted or a sorted T cell fraction (not recorded which). The CDR3 is CASSDSRRQGVNQPQHF. The CDR3 nucleotides are TGTGCCAGCAGTGATTCGAGAAGGCAGGGCGTGAATCAGCCCCAGCATTTT.